This T cell receptor beta chain is drawn from a study of metastatic and nonmetastatic thyroid tumors. The study's findings and limits: The study reportedly found significantly higher TCR beta diversity in malignant thyroid tumors than benign nodules, in blood and tumor.

This CDR3 contains 15 residues. Germline V CDR1 and CDR2: KGHDR, SFDVKD. J gave up 3 bases and V 2 bases, and 5 bases lay outside the gene matches. Treatment of any kind had been given to no patient before thyroid surgery. This clone has a handful of counts. What it recognizes is unknown. TCRdb re-clonotyped the PCR reads through MiXCR. The table includes 15,000 to 20,000 clones, more than 25% detected once. This clonotype was obtained from a female donor with papillary thyroid cancer or a benign thyroid nodule (not recorded which). Some clones in this sample may be carry-over from other donors' samples. The chain has TRBV24-1 and TRBJ1-2; 7 positions agree with TRBD1. Specimen: tumor tissue. CDR3: CATSDYPTGYYGYTF. CDR3 nucleotide sequence: TGTGCCACCAGTGATTACCCGACAGGGTACTATGGCTACACCTTC.